This T cell receptor beta chain was profiled in a study of shared clonotypes between healthy human individuals (TCRdb year 2020). Describing the broader study: The cohort included three men and a couple of women between 18 and 49 years of age. To estimate repertoire size and how much clonotypes are shared between individuals, the study performed deep sequencing of blood TCR repertoires from roughly five healthy adults. Between about 0.9 and 8.9 billion PBMCs per donor were obtained by leukapheresis. To increase sequencing depth and limit assay-specific biases, TCR repertoire library preparation and sequencing were carried out by different laboratories using diverse techniques. Per donor, three plates each were used for CD4 naive and CD4 memory, two for CD8 naive, and one for CD8 memory.

TCR CDR3 regions were amplified from genomic DNA by multiplex PCR using the deep immunoSEQ assay. Extracted genomic DNA from each cell subset was distributed evenly across all wells of several immunoSEQ 96-well plates, and each plate was treated as a replicate. Each replicate PCR for sorted subsets received around 0.2 ug genomic DNA, equal to roughly 29,000 T cell genomes. Purified libraries were measured with a Qubit 3.0 fluorometer, size-checked on a Bioanalyzer 2100, and measured again with the KAPA Library Quantification kit. Each immunoSEQ 96-well plate was sequenced on its own single-read 150-cycle Illumina NextSeq 550 flow cell. On the study's bioinformatics: The immunoSEQ output contained only junctional sequences without quality scores, so filtering could not match that applied to full-length reads. Sequences were annotated with PyIR, a Python wrapper for IgBLAST v1.9, and V/J genes and CDR3 were assigned using IMGT germline references. Reads with weak V/J assignments (E-value above 1e-6), missing CDR3, stop codons, out-of-frame junctions, or ambiguous translated residues were removed. V3J clonotypes were defined as sequences sharing an identical inferred V gene, J gene, and CDR3 amino acid sequence. To compute the percentage overlap between repertoires, the number of shared unique clonotypes was divided by the size of the smaller repertoire. Three approaches were used to assess repertoire richness: RTK rarefaction, the Chao1 estimator, and Recon v2.1 estimates of unobserved clonotypes. OLGA was used to compute generation probabilities for all TCRbeta clonotypes that the gDNA method yielded from a few donors. In TCRdb, the immuneACCESS table is reduced to in-frame sequences with V and J assigned. These tables do not hold every clone; where another copy was compared, an unresolved V gene accounts for under half, and the others remain unexplained. V, J and clone size are those of that table, while D and trimming were read from the DNA. For this sample the table gives roughly 1,500,000 clones, of which nearly 99% were detected only once. The ten largest account for around 0.47% of the sample.

Healthy HIV-negative adults with no recently reported acute infections or vaccinations were included as donors. Every donor was a Caucasian adult living in Nashville, Tennessee, USA. CD4+ T cells were enriched through magnetic negative selection, after which naive cells were positively selected on CD45RA and the remaining negative fraction served as the memory subset. After blood collection by leukapheresis, PBMCs were isolated using Ficoll-Histopaque density gradient centrifugation and then cryopreserved in the vapor phase of liquid nitrogen. Analytical flow cytometry was used to check the purity and quantity of every magnetically sorted T cell population. Genomic DNA was isolated from each sorted fraction and quantified by UV absorbance on a Nanodrop 2000c. From cysteine to phenylalanine, the CDR3 is 15 amino acids long. Only the CDR3 part of the read is kept: 45 bases, read in frame from the first base. The germline V end is reduced by 1 base and the J end by 5 bases; junction bases left unmatched: 7. For CDR1 and CDR2, the germline V gene lists SGHTA and FQGNSA.

With respect to this clone: There is no known antigen for this receptor. No much larger clonotype is one base removed from it; base qualities were not supplied.

What the work shows at the level of the full study, not this receptor alone: Rarefaction of sorted-subset datasets indicated incomplete sequencing despite the large sequencing depth. Clonotypes shared by all four sorted-subset donors showed higher generation probabilities than non-shared clonotypes. Based on pairwise subsampling, the degree of clonotype sharing among donors was expected to be affected by sequencing depth. Sampling was restricted to blood, and TCR repertoires in tissues likely differ from the TCR repertoires found in blood. Across a handful of donors, roughly 5.4% of naive CD4, roughly 3.4% of naive CD8, 2.3% of memory CD4, and over 0.35% of memory CD8 clonotypes were shared. Estimated clonotype richness was generally larger for naive than for memory subsets. The small number of donors limited the genetic and exposure-history diversity represented.

The source material was naive CD4+ T cells sorted from blood. The cell subset or site label corresponds to: CD45RA+ positively selected. Recombination connected TRBV7-2 to TRBJ2-5; the central 7 bases match TRBD1. The origin of this receptor is a man under 40 in good health. Read as DNA, the sequence is TGTGCCAGCAGCTTAGGTTCGGGACAGCGGGAGACCCAGTACTTC. It codes for CASSLGSGQRETQYF.